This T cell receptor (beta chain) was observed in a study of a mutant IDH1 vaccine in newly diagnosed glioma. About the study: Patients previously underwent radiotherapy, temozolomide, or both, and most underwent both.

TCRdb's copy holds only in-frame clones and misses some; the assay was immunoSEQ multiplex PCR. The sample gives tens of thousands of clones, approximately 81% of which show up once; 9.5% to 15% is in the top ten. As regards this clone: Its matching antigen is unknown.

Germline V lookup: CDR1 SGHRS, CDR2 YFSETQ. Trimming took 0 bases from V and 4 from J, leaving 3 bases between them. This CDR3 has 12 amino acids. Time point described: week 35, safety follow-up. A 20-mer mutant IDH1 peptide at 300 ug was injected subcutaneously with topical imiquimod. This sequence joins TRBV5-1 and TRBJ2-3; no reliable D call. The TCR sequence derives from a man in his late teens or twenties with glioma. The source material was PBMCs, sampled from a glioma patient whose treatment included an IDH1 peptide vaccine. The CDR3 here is CASSLGSDTQYF. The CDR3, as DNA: TGCGCCAGCAGCTTGGGGTCAGATACGCAGTATTTT.